The 25 T cell receptor beta chains below were found in one sample sequenced in a study of blood T cell repertoires in COVID-19. The repertoire was sequenced with immunoSEQ multiplex PCR; TCRdb's copy has only in-frame clones and lacks some. The table lists 150,000 to 200,000 clones, about four fifths of them singletons. Sequencing was carried out using PBMCs or T cells enriched from blood (not recorded which). These receptors were obtained from a man aged 50 to 59 who had recovered from COVID-19.

V is TRBV5-6 and J is TRBJ2-7; TRBD1 aligns across 9 bases. Germline loops: CDR1 SGHDT, CDR2 YYEEEE. The CDR3 has 16 amino acids. V lost 4 bases to trimming and J lost 2 bases; unmatched junction nucleotides: 10. The CDR3 coding sequence is TGTGCCAGCAGCCCCCTTCCGGGACAGGGTACCTACGAGCAGTACTTC. It is translated as CASSPLPGQGTYEQYF.

J is TRBJ2-1 and V is TRBV19; 7 bases align to TRBD2. The V gene end was trimmed by 5 bases and the J gene end by 7 bases; junction bases not matched to a gene: 8. The CDR3 is 14 amino acids. CDR1 and CDR2 from the germline V gene are LNHDA and SQIVND (reference sequence). The CDR3 here is CASSPGRGWNEQFF. The CDR3 nucleotides read TGTGCCAGTAGTCCCGGGCGGGGGTGGAATGAGCAGTTCTTC. Supplemented by reference TRBV19 and TRBJ2-1, the full variable domain reads DGGITQSPKYLFRKEGQNVTLSCEQNLNHDAMYWYRQDPGQGLRLIYYSQIVNDFQKGDIAEGYSVSREKKESFPLTVTSAQKNPTAFYLCASSPGRGWNEQFFGPGTRLTVL.

The rearrangement links TRBV4-3 to TRBJ2-1; TRBD2 agrees at 7 bases. Germline-derived CDR1 and CDR2 are LGHNA and YSLEER. The junction had 7 bases not matched to a gene; V was cut back by 0 bases and J by 8 bases. The CDR3 length is 15 residues. CDR3 in amino acids: CASSQEARRGDEQFF. The CDR3, as DNA: TGCGCCAGCAGCCAAGAGGCACGTCGGGGGGATGAGCAGTTCTTC.

The chain uses TRBV10-3 and TRBJ1-1; 7 bases map to TRBD1. The ends lost 9 bases at V and 0 bases at J; junction bases unmatched: 4. CDR1 is ENHRY and CDR2 is SYGVKD in the germline V gene. This CDR3 contains 13 residues. In DNA form, the CDR3 reads TGTGCCATTGGGACAGACGTGAACACTGAAGCTTTCTTT. The encoded protein is CAIGTDVNTEAFF.

Notes on this clone: The sample has other DNA sequences that encode this CDR3 too. V gene TRBV2 combines with J gene TRBJ1-5; 8 bases fit TRBD1. The CDR3 consists of 14 residues. Germline V gene lookup returns CDR1 SNHLY and CDR2 FYNNEI. The V segment lost 6 bases and the J segment 2 bases; nucleotides outside the gene matches: 3. The CDR3 coding sequence is TGTGCCAGCAGCGGGACAGGCGGCAATCAGCCCCAGCATTTT. Its protein is CASSGTGGNQPQHF.

A few counts support this clone. The chain carries TRBV27 and TRBJ1-6; TRBD1 might be the D (6 bases). This CDR3 is 17 amino acids long. Germline V CDR1 and CDR2: MNHEY, SMNVEV (reference sequence). V was cut by 3 bases and J by 2 bases, with 14 bases left in between. CDR3 coding DNA: TGTGCCAGCAGTTTCCGGGGGGCGCTTACCTATAATTCACCCCTCCACTTT. Its translation is CASSFRGALTYNSPLHF.

This chain joins TRBV11-2 and TRBJ1-3; no firm D call. Germline V CDR1 and CDR2: SGHAT, FQNNGV. This CDR3 is 16 amino acids long. V was pared by 1 base and J by 0 bases, with 10 bases between. CDR3 in DNA: TGTGCCAGCAGCTTAGGGCAGGCCGACTCTGGAAACACCATATATTTT. It is translated as CASSLGQADSGNTIYF.

The chain carries TRBV9 and TRBJ1-6, with TRBD1 matching over 11 bases. The CDR3 has 13 residues. V lost 7 bases to trimming and J lost 10 bases; unmatched junction nucleotides: 4. The germline gives CDR1 SGDLS, CDR2 YYNGEE. CDR3 loop: CASGQGAESPLHF. The DNA for the CDR3 is TGTGCCAGCGGACAGGGGGCTGAATCACCCCTCCACTTT.

This sequence joins TRBV3-1 (or the pseudogene TRBV3-2) and TRBJ1-5; D may be TRBD1 (5 bases). V was shortened by 2 bases and J by 0 bases, with 17 bases between the two germline ends. Germline loops: CDR1 LGHDT, CDR2 YNNKEL (reference sequence). The CDR3 length is 18 residues. As DNA, the CDR3 is TGTGCCAGCAGCCAAATCCGAGAGACAGCGAATAGCAATCAGCCCCAGCATTTT. It encodes CASSQIRETANSNQPQHF.

This sequence joins TRBV3-1 (or the pseudogene TRBV3-2) and TRBJ1-5; 10 bases are a match to TRBD1. The CDR3 sequence is 17 residues long. The V and J ends lost 0 bases and 4 bases, in that order; junction bases with no gene match: 6. The V gene's germline CDR1 is LGHDT and CDR2 YNNKEL (reference sequence). The CDR3 bases are TGTGCCAGCAGCCAAGATCGGGACAGGGGTAGGAATCAGCCCCAGCATTTT. Protein sequence: CASSQDRDRGRNQPQHF.

The gene calls are TRBV9 and TRBJ2-7; 7 nucleotides line up with TRBD1. The V segment lost 3 bases and the J segment 2 bases; nucleotides outside the gene matches: 5. The CDR3 has 14 residues. Germline V gene lookup returns CDR1 SGDLS and CDR2 YYNGEE. The CDR3 DNA sequence: TGTGCCAGCAGCGGTTCCGGGACAGCCTACGAGCAGTACTTC. Encoded protein: CASSGSGTAYEQYF.

On this clone: Other DNA sequences of this sample code for an identical CDR3. The CDR3, as DNA: TGTGCCAGCAGCCCGGGACACTCTGGAAACACCATATATTTT. This gives the protein CASSPGHSGNTIYF. The chain has TRBV14 and TRBJ1-3, with D perhaps matching TRBD1 (6 bases). Trimming shortened V by 4 bases and J by 0 bases, and 7 bases separated the two germline ends. Germline V gene data show CDR1 as SGHDN and CDR2 as FVKESK. The CDR3 sequence is 14 residues long. The full variable domain, with the rest looked up from reference TRBV14 and TRBJ1-3, is EAGVTQFPSHSVIEKGQTVTLRCDPISGHDNLYWYRRVMGKEIKFLLHFVKESKQDESGMPNNRFLAERTGGTYSTLKVQPAELEDSGVYFCASSPGHSGNTIYFGEGSWLTVV.

Notes on this clone: The same CDR3 is also encoded by other DNA sequences in this sample. V gene TRBV18 combines with J gene TRBJ1-4, with D uncertain. V was trimmed by 6 bases and J by 8 bases, leaving 13 bases between them. The CDR3 covers 13 residues. CDR1 KGHSH and CDR2 LQKENI come from the germline V gene. The CDR3 DNA follows: TGTGCCAGCTCCCCTGGCGGAGGAGAAAAACTGTTTTTT. Amino acids: CASSPGGGEKLFF.

The genes are TRBV19 and TRBJ1-2; 7 bases are a match to TRBD1. From germline, CDR1 is LNHDA and CDR2 SQIVND (reference sequence). The CDR3 covers 18 residues. J was trimmed by 0 bases and V by 5 bases; bases with no gene match: 15. This CDR3 reads CASSARRQGGGSNYGYTF. CDR3 DNA: TGTGCCAGTAGTGCCCGCCGACAGGGAGGAGGTTCTAACTATGGCTACACCTTC.

The rearrangement uses TRBV5-1 and TRBJ1-4, with unresolved D. Germline V gene lookup returns CDR1 SGHRS and CDR2 YFSETQ. Trimming shortened V by 2 bases and J by 6 bases, and 17 bases separated the two germline ends. This CDR3 is built from 16 residues. In nucleotides, the CDR3 is TGCGCCAGCAGCTTCTTAGGCCGGCAGGTCGATGAAAAACTGTTTTTT. This sequence encodes CASSFLGRQVDEKLFF.

The genes are TRBV18 and TRBJ1-3, with TRBD1 matching 11 bases. The junction had 7 bases not matched to a gene; V was cut back by 0 bases and J by 0 bases. Per the germline V gene, CDR1 is KGHSH and CDR2 is LQKENI. The CDR3 is 19 amino acids. CDR3 amino acids: CASSPPDRGRISSGNTIYF. The CDR3 bases are TGTGCCAGCTCACCACCGGACAGGGGGCGCATTAGCTCTGGAAACACCATATATTTT.

The J gene is TRBJ2-5, the V gene TRBV3-1 (or the pseudogene TRBV3-2), with 13 nucleotides matching TRBD2. This CDR3 contains 18 residues. Per germline, CDR1 LGHDT and CDR2 YNNKEL (reference sequence). Unmatched junction bases numbered 8, after V lost 4 bases and J lost 0 bases. CDR3 sequence (DNA): TGTGCCAGCAGCCGACTAGCGGGGGGCGGAGCCCACCAAGAGACCCAGTACTTC. Translated, it gives CASSRLAGGGAHQETQYF.

The table lists this clone with a few counts. This CDR3 is CASSRQYEQYF. Written as DNA, the CDR3 is TGTGCCAGCAGCCGCCAGTACGAGCAGTACTTC. This chain links TRBV3-1 (or the pseudogene TRBV3-2) with TRBJ2-7; D call uncertain. From germline, CDR1 is LGHDT and CDR2 YNNKEL (reference sequence). This CDR3 has 11 amino acids. Trimming pared 4 bases from V and 4 bases from J, leaving 5 bases between.

The chain is built from TRBV3-1 (or the pseudogene TRBV3-2) and TRBJ1-3; D not certain. The CDR3 is 13 residues long. Germline assignment: CDR1 LGHDT and CDR2 YNNKEL (reference sequence). V gave up 2 bases and J gave up 7 bases, with 9 bases separating them. The CDR3 nucleotides are TGTGCCAGCAGCCAACGGGGTAGGAACACCATATATTTT. Encoded protein: CASSQRGRNTIYF.

The chain couples TRBV7-9 to TRBJ1-4; D remains unclear. Per the germline V gene, CDR1 is SEHNR and CDR2 is FQNEAQ (reference sequence). CDR3 size: 17 residues. V gave up 1 base and J gave up 8 bases, with 20 bases separating them. The CDR3 bases are TGTGCCAGCAGCTTAGTATGGGTAACTCAGGCAGAAGAAAAACTGTTTTTT. Its translation: CASSLVWVTQAEEKLFF.

This chain uses TRBV5-1 with TRBJ2-3; TRBD2 matches at 8 bases. The V gene's germline CDR1 is SGHRS and CDR2 YFSETQ. Losses at the gene ends were 6 bases for V and 0 bases for J; bases not matched to a gene: 6. This CDR3 has 15 residues. In DNA, the CDR3 is TGCGCCAGCAAGACCGCTAGCGGGAGCACAGATACGCAGTATTTT. Residues: CASKTASGSTDTQYF. Full variable domain (outside the CDR3, taken from reference TRBV5-1 and TRBJ2-3): KAGVTQTPRYLIKTRGQQVTLSCSPISGHRSVSWYQQTPGQGLQFLFEYFSETQRNKGNFPGRFSGRQFSNSRSEMNVSTLELGDSALYLCASKTASGSTDTQYFGPGTRLTVL.

This clone has a single count. The CDR3 here is CASSLKGRVATYEQYF. The CDR3 DNA follows: TGTGCCAGCAGTTTAAAGGGCAGGGTGGCCACCTACGAGCAGTACTTC. The chain employs TRBV27 and TRBJ2-7, with D possibly matching TRBD1 (5 bases). The CDR3 has 16 residues. Germline CDR1 reads MNHEY; CDR2 reads SMNVEV (reference sequence). Trimming shortened V by 2 bases and J by 2 bases, and 16 bases separated the two germline ends.

The chain has TRBV19 and TRBJ1-1; D perhaps matches TRBD1 (6 bases). The V end lost 5 bases, the J end lost 4 bases, and 11 bases lay between the germline ends. Germline assignment: CDR1 LNHDA and CDR2 SQIVND (reference sequence). This CDR3 has 13 amino acids. The CDR3 sequence is CASSLRTVTEAFF. The CDR3 nucleotides are TGTGCCAGTAGTCTAAGGACAGTCACTGAAGCTTTCTTT.

This chain links TRBV11-3 with TRBJ2-3; 13 bases align to TRBD2. This CDR3 has 17 residues. The germline V gene has CDR1 SGHNT and CDR2 YENEEA. V lost 4 bases, J lost 1 base, and 5 bases stayed unmatched. In DNA, the CDR3 is TGTGCCAGCAGCTCGAGGACTAGCGGGGGTGGCACAGATACGCAGTATTTT. Its translation is CASSSRTSGGGTDTQYF.

The gene calls are TRBV7-3 and TRBJ2-2, with 8 bases lining up with TRBD1. The ends lost 5 bases at V and 6 bases at J; junction bases unmatched: 17. The CDR3 is 18 amino acids. Germline V gene data show CDR1 as SGHTA and CDR2 as FQGTGA. The CDR3 DNA reads as TGTGCCAGCAGCCCAAGGCGTAATCAGGGGGCGACAGCCGGGGAGCTGTTTTTT. It encodes CASSPRRNQGATAGELFF.